The entry below describes one T cell receptor beta chain. Its target is not known. Relative to the germline gene, one junction end is altered; a read error may explain this. Primers: 60 Vbeta forward and 13 Jbeta reverse. Produced via immunoSEQ multiplex PCR; TCRdb's table is partial and in-frame only. The profile shows approximately 90,000 clones, less than 80% of them singletons. At sampling all donors were nominally healthy, likely with unrecorded immune exposures. The CDR3 has 13 amino acids. CDR1 and CDR2 from the germline V gene are SEHNR and FQNEAQ (reference sequence). The data are from a study of cytomegalovirus exposure and HLA in healthy donors. The study's findings and limits: A later analysis showed TCR association rates differing by HLA locus, peaking at DRB1 and lowest at HLA-C. Analysis was carried out at a later point, and it linked a missense DCLRE1C variant to TCR beta V- and J-gene trimming. Owing to their indistinguishability, certain V segments, notably TRBV6-2 and TRBV6-3, were excluded.

This receptor was obtained from a male donor in good health and CMV-seronegative. This sequence joins TRBV7-9 and TRBJ2-7, with 7 bases lining up with TRBD2. Sequencing was performed on PBMCs. The CDR3 nucleotides are TGTTCCAGCTCCCGGTCGGGGGGCTACGAGCAGTACTTC. It is translated as CSSSRSGGYEQYF. The full variable domain, its missing parts supplied by reference TRBV7-9 and TRBJ2-7, is DTGVSQNPRHKITKRGQNVTFRCDPISEHNRLYWYRQTLGQGPEFLTYFQNEAQLEKSRLLSDRFSAERPKGSFSTLEIQRTEQGDSAMYLCSSSRSGGYEQYFGPGTRLTVT.